Reported below is one T cell receptor (beta chain). A sample-barcoded 5' primer and a J-beta primer mix were used in a second PCR of about 6 to 11 cycles. TCRdb independently ran MiXCR on the 5' RACE reads; one entry per CDR3 protein. The data contain 450,000 to 600,000 distinct CDR3 sequences, approximately 26% of them singletons. The data were obtained in a study of blood T cells in healthy people across ages. The CDR3 sequence is 12 residues long. V was trimmed by 1 base and J by 7 bases, leaving 6 bases between them. Germline V CDR1 and CDR2: MNHEY, SVGEGT. This sample also appeared in a second study, on T cells of mothers and their children.

The sample was blood. The receptor was isolated from a boy aged 2 to 9 in good health. The rearrangement links TRBV6-2 or TRBV6-3 to TRBJ2-3; D gene ambiguous. CDR3 amino acids: CASSYFDYTQYF. Written as DNA, the CDR3 is TGTGCCAGCAGTTACTTCGATTATACGCAGTATTTT.